Here is one TCR beta chain with its context. What it recognizes is unknown. CDR1 is SGHDT and CDR2 is YYEEEE in the germline V gene. The CDR3 loop spans 15 amino acids. V was clipped by 3 bases and J by 1 base, with 13 bases between them. This sample was included in a study of cytomegalovirus exposure and HLA in healthy donors. Whole-study findings and limits: The likely origin of a cluster of highly shared sequence variants was a sequencing artifact. Associated with HLA alleles at 0.05 false discovery rate in a later analysis were over 15,000 TCR beta sequences. Cytomegalovirus-associated status was assigned to 150 to 200 TCR beta chains. Rarity marked most TCR sequences, yet some public TCRs occurred in many donors.

In the PCR, 60 Vbeta and 13 Jbeta primers were used. Assay used: immunoSEQ multiplex PCR; TCRdb lists only in-frame clones, some missing. The sample has almost 200,000 clones; over 75% are singletons. The specimen sequenced was PBMCs. This chain connects TRBV5-6 to TRBJ1-2, with D possibly being TRBD1 (6 bases). The clonotype originates from a woman between 50 and 59 years old in good health and CMV-seronegative. The CDR3 DNA sequence: TGTGCCAGCAGCTCCCTGGACAGCTATAACTATGGCTACACCTTC. Its translation is CASSSLDSYNYGYTF.